This section outlines one T cell receptor (beta chain) sequence together with its context. The junction shows a germline mismatch at one end, possibly a read error. The template was RNA from unsorted bulk tissue. Distant lung tissue was collected more than 3 cm away from the tumor edge. Chemotherapy-naive patients with new lung cancer underwent thoracic surgery in China, August–November 2014. The data are from a study of tumor and adjacent non-tumor tissue in lung cancer. TCRbeta libraries were built with three rounds of nested PCR, modified from ARM-PCR. MiXCR, run by TCRdb on the multiplex PCR reads, gives a single entry per CDR3 protein. Of roughly 75,000 distinct CDR3 sequences listed, less than 75% are singletons. Per the germline V gene, CDR1 is MNHEY and CDR2 is SVGAGI. The length of the CDR3 is 13 residues.

Sequenced sample: distant non-tumor lung tissue. This clonotype was sampled from a woman between 50 and 59 years old with non-small cell lung cancer. V and J are TRBV6-5 and TRBJ1-5, with a possible D match to TRBD1 (5 bases). In DNA, the CDR3 is TGTGCCAGCAGACCTGACAGTTATCAGCCCCTGAATTTT. This encodes CASRPDSYQPLNF.